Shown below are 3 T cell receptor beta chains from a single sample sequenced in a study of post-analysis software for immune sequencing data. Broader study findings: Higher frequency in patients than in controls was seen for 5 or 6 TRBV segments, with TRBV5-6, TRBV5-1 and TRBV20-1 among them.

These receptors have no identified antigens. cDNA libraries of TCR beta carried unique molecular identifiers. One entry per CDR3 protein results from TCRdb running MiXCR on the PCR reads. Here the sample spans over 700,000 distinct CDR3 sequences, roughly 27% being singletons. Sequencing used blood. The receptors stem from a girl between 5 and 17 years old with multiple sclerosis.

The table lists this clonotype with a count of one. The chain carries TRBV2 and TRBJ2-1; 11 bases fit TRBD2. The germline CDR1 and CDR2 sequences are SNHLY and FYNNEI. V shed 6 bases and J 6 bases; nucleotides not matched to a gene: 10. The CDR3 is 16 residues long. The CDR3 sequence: CASSGPTSGGGNEQFF. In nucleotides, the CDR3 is TGTGCCAGCAGCGGACCTACTAGCGGGGGAGGCAATGAGCAGTTCTTC. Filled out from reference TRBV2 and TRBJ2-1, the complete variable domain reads EPEVTQTPSHQVTQMGQEVILRCVPISNHLYFYWYRQILGQKVEFLVSFYNNEISEKSEIFDDQFSVERPDGSNFTLKIRSTKLEDSAMYFCASSGPTSGGGNEQFFGPGTRLTVL.

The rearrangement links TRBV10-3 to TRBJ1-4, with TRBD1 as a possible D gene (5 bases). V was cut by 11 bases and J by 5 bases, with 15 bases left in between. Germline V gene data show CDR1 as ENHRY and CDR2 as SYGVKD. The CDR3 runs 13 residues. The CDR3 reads CASRGDSNEKLFF. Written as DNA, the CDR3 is TGTGCCTCCCGAGGGGATAGCAATGAAAAACTGTTTTTT.

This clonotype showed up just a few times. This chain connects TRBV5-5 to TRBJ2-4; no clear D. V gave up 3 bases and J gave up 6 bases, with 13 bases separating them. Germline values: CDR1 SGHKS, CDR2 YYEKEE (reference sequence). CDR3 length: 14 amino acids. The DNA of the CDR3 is TGTGCCAGCAGCTCGGCGGTTAATCTAAACATTCAGTACTTC. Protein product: CASSSAVNLNIQYF. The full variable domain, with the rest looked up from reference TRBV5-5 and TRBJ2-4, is DAGVTQSPTHLIKTRGQQVTLRCSPISGHKSVSWYQQVLGQGPQFIFQYYEKEERGRGNFPDRFSARQFPNYSSELNVNALLLGDSALYLCASSSAVNLNIQYFGAGTRLSVL.